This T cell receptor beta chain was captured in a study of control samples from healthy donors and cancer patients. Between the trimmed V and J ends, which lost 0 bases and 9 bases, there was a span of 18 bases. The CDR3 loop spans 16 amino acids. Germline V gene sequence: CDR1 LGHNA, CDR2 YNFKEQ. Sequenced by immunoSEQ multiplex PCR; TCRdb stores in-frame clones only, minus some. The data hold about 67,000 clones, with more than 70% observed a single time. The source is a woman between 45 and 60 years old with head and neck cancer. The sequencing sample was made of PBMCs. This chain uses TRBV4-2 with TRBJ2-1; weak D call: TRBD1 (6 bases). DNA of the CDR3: TGTGCCAGCAGCCAAGATTCAGGGGTGAGGTACGGTGAGCAGTTCTTC. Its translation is CASSQDSGVRYGEQFF.